The 4 T cell receptor beta chains below all came from one sample that was sequenced in a study of CD8 T cells in ankylosing spondylitis. TCRdb reprocessed the 5' RACE reads with MiXCR, giving one entry per CDR3 protein. The sample records 400,000 to 450,000 distinct CDR3 sequences, roughly 15% being singletons. Antigen specificity for these receptors is unknown. General study findings and limits: Eight highly homologous variants formed a TCR beta motif that appeared characteristic of ankylosing spondylitis blood.

The sample was blood, either unsorted or a sorted T cell fraction (not recorded which). These receptor sequences come from a male donor with ankylosing spondylitis.

V and J are TRBV15 and TRBJ1-4; TRBD1 matches at 7 bases. Looked up from germline, CDR1 is LNHNV and CDR2 is YYDKDF (reference sequence). The CDR3 spans 16 residues. The ends lost 0 bases at V and 3 bases at J; junction bases unmatched: 4. This CDR3 is CATSRDGDRANEKLFF. In nucleotides, the CDR3 is TGTGCCACCAGCAGAGATGGAGACAGGGCTAATGAAAAACTGTTTTTT.

The J gene is TRBJ2-7, the V gene TRBV7-2; 7 nucleotides agree with TRBD2. Germline V lookup: CDR1 SGHTA, CDR2 FQGNSA. The CDR3 consists of 15 residues. After removal of 5 bases from V and 2 bases from J, the junction contained 9 bases not matched to a gene. The CDR3 coding sequence is TGTGCCAGCAGCCTACAAGGTAGCGGGCCCTACGAGCAGTACTTC. This sequence encodes CASSLQGSGPYEQYF.

The rearrangement links TRBV19 to TRBJ1-5; weak D call: TRBD1 (5 bases). Germline V gene lookup returns CDR1 LNHDA and CDR2 SQIVND (reference sequence). The V and J ends lost 7 bases and 0 bases respectively, with 13 bases between them. The CDR3 extends over 15 amino acids. CDR3 protein: CASTRDVYSNQPQHF. The CDR3 DNA reads TGTGCCAGTACCCGGGACGTCTATAGCAATCAGCCCCAGCATTTT. Together with reference TRBV19 and TRBJ1-5, the CDR3 gives the full variable domain: DGGITQSPKYLFRKEGQNVTLSCEQNLNHDAMYWYRQDPGQGLRLIYYSQIVNDFQKGDIAEGYSVSREKKESFPLTVTSAQKNPTAFYLCASTRDVYSNQPQHFGDGTRLSIL.

The chain recombines TRBV7-6 with TRBJ2-5; 14 bases map to TRBD2. Germline trimming cut 4 bases from V and 1 base from J; bases unmatched to any gene: 5. CDR3 length equals 17 residues. The germline CDR1 and CDR2 sequences are SGHVS and FNYEAQ. CDR3: CASSSEGLAGGQETQYF. CDR3 nucleotide sequence: TGTGCCAGCAGCTCTGAAGGACTAGCGGGGGGCCAAGAGACCCAGTACTTC.